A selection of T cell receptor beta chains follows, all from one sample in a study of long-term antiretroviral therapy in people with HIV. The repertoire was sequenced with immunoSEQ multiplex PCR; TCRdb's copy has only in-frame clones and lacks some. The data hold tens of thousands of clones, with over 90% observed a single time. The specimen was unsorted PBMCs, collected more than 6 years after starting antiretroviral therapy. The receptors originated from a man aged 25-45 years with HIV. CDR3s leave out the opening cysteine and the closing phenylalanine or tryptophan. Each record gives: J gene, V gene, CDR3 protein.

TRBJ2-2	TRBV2	ASSDQGTGELF
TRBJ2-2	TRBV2	ATRGLAGMSRGTGELF
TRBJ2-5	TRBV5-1	ASSLLEETQY
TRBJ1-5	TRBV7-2	ASSSTGPRQPQH
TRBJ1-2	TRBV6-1	ASSSAQIYGYT
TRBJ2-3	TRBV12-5	ASGLVPGGGDTQY
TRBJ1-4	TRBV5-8	ASSYGRTNEKLF
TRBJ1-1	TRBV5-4	ASSRDRDTEAF
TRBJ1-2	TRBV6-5	ASSYDTSGGYT
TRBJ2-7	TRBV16	ASSQGRDGQY
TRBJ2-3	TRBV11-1	ASRYSISSTDTQY
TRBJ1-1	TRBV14	ASSQERQGAFEAF
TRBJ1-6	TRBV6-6	ASRGVQGGSPLH
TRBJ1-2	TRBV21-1	ASRGTGGYGYT
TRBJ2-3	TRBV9	ASSPSGRITDTQY
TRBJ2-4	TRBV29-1	SVYRLGGDTTKNIQY
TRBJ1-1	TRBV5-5	ASSLYNQNEVF
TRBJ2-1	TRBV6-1	ASSEVGGGDNKQF
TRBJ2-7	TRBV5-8	ASSLGLANYEQY
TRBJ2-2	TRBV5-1	ASSFPTDTGELF
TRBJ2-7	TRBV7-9	AIEEGAYEQY
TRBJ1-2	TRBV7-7	ASSRAKGYGYT
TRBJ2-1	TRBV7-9	ASSYRDFHNEQF
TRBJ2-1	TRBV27	ASRLGTIAYNEQF
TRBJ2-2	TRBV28	ASSSTTSGLGLF
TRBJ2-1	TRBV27	ASSFDRFNEQF
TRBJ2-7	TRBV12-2	ASRFNRRGRFYEQY
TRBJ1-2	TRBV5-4	ASSLEPYGYT
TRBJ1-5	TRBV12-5	ASGLDRENNQPQH
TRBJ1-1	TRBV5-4	ASSRPDFEAF
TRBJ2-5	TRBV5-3	ARSLAATGGKETQY
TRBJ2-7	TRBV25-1	ASSESPAGVFHEQY
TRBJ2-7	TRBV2	ASSEYPVYEQY
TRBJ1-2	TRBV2	ASNPRTVTYGYT
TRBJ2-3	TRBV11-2	ASSLVGGNTDTQY
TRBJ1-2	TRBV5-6	ASTLGQGKSGYT
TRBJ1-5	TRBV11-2	ASSPGIGQPQH
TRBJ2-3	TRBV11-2	ASSLGTGGADTQY
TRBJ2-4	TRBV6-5	ASSYSTGFAKNIQY
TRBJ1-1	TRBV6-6	ASSDTGDTEAF
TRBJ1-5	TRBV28	ASSLETGVSNQPQH
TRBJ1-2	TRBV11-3	ATPDSRYGYT
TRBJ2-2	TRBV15	ATSSGTENTGELF
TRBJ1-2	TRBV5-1	ASSLPPGQAEGYT
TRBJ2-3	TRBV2	ASSERLSSGHTQY
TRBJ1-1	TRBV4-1	ASAGRVNTEAF
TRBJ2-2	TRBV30	ACFSGRKAGELF
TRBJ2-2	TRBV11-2	ASSPLSGGTGELF
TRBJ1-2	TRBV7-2	ASSGYVGGLGYT
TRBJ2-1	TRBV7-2	ASSLKRGGVNEQF